The 32 T cell receptor beta chains presented below share a single source sample, sequenced in a study of radiation and T cells in renal cell carcinoma. The time point was: blood 4 weeks post-SBRT, at nephrectomy. Treatment defined: 15 Gy SBRT to primary tumor, nephrectomy 4 weeks later. TCRdb's table, derived via immunoSEQ multiplex PCR, lists solely in-frame clones and lacks some. The data contain about 150,000 clones, about 86% of them singletons. The sequences come from blood, collected from a patient whose treatment included radiotherapy and nephrectomy. All receptors come from a woman between 45 and 65 years old with renal cell carcinoma.

This chain joins TRBV10-3 and TRBJ1-5; TRBD1 matches at 9 bases. The germline V gene has CDR1 ENHRY and CDR2 SYGVKD. This CDR3 contains 17 residues. Trimming cost V 4 bases and J 7 bases; bases outside gene matches: 14. CDR3 sequence reads: CAISAGQGGPQGQPQHF. The CDR3 DNA reads as TGTGCCATCAGTGCGGGACAGGGAGGCCCTCAGGGCCAGCCCCAGCATTTT.

The chain carries TRBV5-1 and TRBJ2-1; D is ambiguous. The CDR3 is 15 residues long. The V and J ends lost 1 base and 1 base respectively, with 9 bases between them. The V gene's germline CDR1 is SGHRS and CDR2 YFSETQ. The CDR3 is CASSLRQESYNEQFF. DNA for the CDR3: TGCGCCAGCAGCTTGAGGCAGGAGTCCTACAATGAGCAGTTCTTC.

V is TRBV28 and J is TRBJ1-3; no clear D gene. Germline assignment: CDR1 MDHEN and CDR2 SYDVKM. Trimming left V 1 base short and J 2 bases short, with 6 bases between. This CDR3 has 14 amino acids. The CDR3 sequence: CASSLYGAGNTIYF. The CDR3 nucleotides are TGTGCCAGCAGTTTATATGGGGCTGGAAACACCATATATTTT.

This clone was seen only once. The rearrangement joins TRBV6-1 to TRBJ2-7, with TRBD1 matching 12 bases. The CDR3 is 14 residues long. Germline V gives CDR1 MNHNS, CDR2 SASEGT. V trimming: 6 bases; J trimming: 5 bases; junction bases outside the gene matches: 5. The CDR3 DNA reads as TGTGCCAGCAGCTTGGGACAGGGGGCCCACGAGCAGTACTTC. Protein: CASSLGQGAHEQYF.

The chain couples TRBV9 to TRBJ1-2; D uncertain. The germline gives CDR1 SGDLS, CDR2 YYNGEE. This CDR3 comprises 16 residues. Trimming took off 0 bases at V and 1 base at J, with 13 bases between the two ends. CDR3 sequence reads: CASSVGVSTDNYGYTF. The CDR3 DNA reads TGTGCCAGCAGCGTAGGGGTCAGCACCGATAACTATGGCTACACCTTC.

The chain is built from TRBV9 and TRBJ1-1; D gene unclear. CDR1 is SGDLS, CDR2 YYNGEE, per germline. There are 14 residues in the CDR3. V lost 0 bases and J lost 0, with 6 bases in between. The CDR3 sequence: CASSVAPLNTEAFF. CDR3 nucleotide sequence: TGTGCCAGCAGCGTAGCTCCATTGAACACTGAAGCTTTCTTT.

This clone was counted only a few times. The chain has TRBV19 and TRBJ2-7; D perhaps matches TRBD2 (6 bases). Germline V gene data show CDR1 as LNHDA and CDR2 as SQIVND (reference sequence). There are 13 residues in the CDR3. Trimming took 4 bases from V and 2 from J, leaving 9 bases between them. The CDR3 is CASSSGVPYEQYF. The CDR3 nucleotides are TGTGCCAGTAGTAGCGGGGTACCCTACGAGCAGTACTTC.

This clone was seen a single time. The rearrangement uses TRBV19 and TRBJ2-3; D tentatively reads TRBD1 or TRBD2 (5 bases each). V lost 3 bases and J lost 4, with 17 bases in between. This CDR3 is 16 amino acids long. Germline V CDR1 and CDR2: LNHDA, SQIVND (reference sequence). The CDR3 nucleotides read TGTGCCAGTAGTATCGGGGTTGACAGTGTGTCAGATACGCAGTATTTT. This codes for CASSIGVDSVSDTQYF.

The gene calls are TRBV4-3 and TRBJ2-2; no firm D call. Germline-derived CDR1 and CDR2 are LGHNA and YSLEER. The CDR3 runs to 15 residues. Between the trimmed V and J ends, which lost 1 base and 7 bases, there was a span of 13 bases. CDR3: CASSQGVTTGGELFF. In DNA form, the CDR3 reads TGCGCCAGCAGCCAAGGGGTGACGACCGGCGGGGAGCTGTTTTTT.

V usage is TRBV5-1 and J usage is TRBJ2-3; D possibly corresponds to TRBD2 (5 bases). Germline V gives CDR1 SGHRS, CDR2 YFSETQ. The CDR3 loop spans 15 amino acids. Trimming stripped 0 bases from V and 2 bases from J, with 10 bases between. The CDR3 region is CASSLAGRNTDTQYF. DNA of the CDR3: TGCGCCAGCAGCTTGGCGGGAAGGAACACAGATACGCAGTATTTT.

V is TRBV9 and J is TRBJ1-3; 7 bases map to TRBD1. The J segment lost 0 bases and the V segment lost 2 bases, leaving 2 bases of the junction unmatched. The CDR3 extends over 15 amino acids. The germline V gene has CDR1 SGDLS and CDR2 YYNGEE. CDR3 loop: CASSVGTVSGNTIYF. In nucleotides, the CDR3 is TGTGCCAGCAGCGTTGGGACAGTCTCTGGAAACACCATATATTTT.

This rearrangement joins TRBV5-1 to TRBJ2-1; unclear D gene. CDR1 and CDR2 from the germline V gene are SGHRS and YFSETQ. V was shortened by 3 bases and J by 5 bases, with 9 bases between the two germline ends. This CDR3 region has 13 residues. The CDR3 is CASSSGLDNEQFF. The CDR3, as DNA: TGCGCCAGCAGCTCTGGTCTAGACAATGAGCAGTTCTTC.

The rearrangement uses TRBV4-3 and TRBJ1-3; 7 positions match TRBD1. Looked up from germline, CDR1 is LGHNA and CDR2 is YSLEER. The CDR3 is made up of 17 amino acids. V dropped 0 bases and J dropped 4; count of bases not matched to a gene: 9. The CDR3 DNA is TGCGCCAGCAGCCAAGACCCCGGCAGGGGGAGAGGAAACACCATATATTTT. It specifies CASSQDPGRGRGNTIYF.

The V call is TRBV19, the J call TRBJ2-2, with TRBD1 matching 7 bases. The V and J ends lost 6 bases and 6 bases, in that order; junction bases with no gene match: 13. The CDR3 has 16 residues. CDR1 LNHDA and CDR2 SQIVND come from the germline V gene (reference sequence). CDR3 nucleotides: TGTGCCAGTAGCCCCTCCGGGACAGAGTATGCCGGGGAGCTGTTTTTT. This translates into CASSPSGTEYAGELFF.

This clone was observed once. The chain couples TRBV5-1 to TRBJ1-3, with 10 bases fitting TRBD1. This CDR3 has 18 amino acids. Unmatched junction bases numbered 10, after V lost 4 bases and J lost 0 bases. Looked up from germline, CDR1 is SGHRS and CDR2 is YFSETQ. CDR3 in amino acids: CASSPGQGIPSSGNTIYF. CDR3 nucleotide sequence: TGCGCCAGCAGCCCGGGACAGGGGATACCAAGCTCTGGAAACACCATATATTTT.

This chain uses TRBV9 with TRBJ2-7; unclear D gene. V lost 7 bases, J lost 5 bases, and 10 bases lay in between. The CDR3 runs 11 residues. Germline CDR1 reads SGDLS; CDR2 reads YYNGEE. In DNA, the CDR3 is TGTGCCAGCGCCCGACTCCACGAGCAGTACTTC. Translating gives CASARLHEQYF. The full variable domain, with the rest looked up from reference TRBV9 and TRBJ2-7, is DSGVTQTPKHLITATGQRVTLRCSPRSGDLSVYWYQQSLDQGLQFLIQYYNGEERAKGNILERFSAQQFPDLHSELNLSSLELGDSALYFCASARLHEQYFGPGTRLTVT.

The CDR3 protein is CASSPKTGVQETQYF. The CDR3 region has the DNA TGTGCCAGCTCACCAAAGACAGGGGTCCAAGAGACCCAGTACTTC. The V call is TRBV18, the J call TRBJ2-5; 8 nucleotides agree with TRBD1. V shed 2 bases, J shed 1 base, and the junction held 3 bases outside the gene matches. The CDR3 has 15 residues. Germline loops: CDR1 KGHSH, CDR2 LQKENI.

The chain has TRBV28 and TRBJ1-1; 10 bases map to TRBD1. This CDR3 spans 15 amino acids. Germline V CDR1 and CDR2: MDHEN, SYDVKM. V shed 4 bases and J 7 bases; nucleotides not matched to a gene: 9. In DNA form, the CDR3 reads TGTGCCAGCAGTTCCCCGGGACAGGGGAGTATTGAAGCTTTCTTT. This gives the protein CASSSPGQGSIEAFF.

The V gene is TRBV9, the J gene TRBJ2-3; no clear D. Deletions cut 0 bases from V and 2 bases from J, with 4 bases between. This CDR3 spans 13 amino acids. Per germline, CDR1 SGDLS and CDR2 YYNGEE. The CDR3 sequence: CASSVGDTDTQYF. The CDR3, as DNA: TGTGCCAGCAGCGTAGGGGACACAGATACGCAGTATTTT.

The V and J genes are TRBV19 and TRBJ1-2, with 7 positions matching TRBD1. The germline V gene encodes CDR1 LNHDA and CDR2 SQIVND (reference sequence). CDR3 size: 17 residues. With V trimmed by 1 base and J by 7 bases, 15 bases remained unmatched. CDR3 protein: CASSIGWTGSLHRGYTF. The CDR3 DNA reads TGTGCCAGTAGTATAGGTTGGACAGGCTCTCTCCATCGTGGCTACACCTTC.

The V call is TRBV7-9, the J call TRBJ1-1; 8 nucleotides line up with TRBD1. CDR1 SEHNR and CDR2 FQNEAQ come from the germline V gene (reference sequence). V lost 4 bases to trimming and J lost 3 bases; unmatched junction nucleotides: 4. The CDR3 totals 14 residues. The DNA of the CDR3 is TGTGCCAGCAGCTATGGACAGGGCCACACTGAAGCTTTCTTT. Translating it yields CASSYGQGHTEAFF.

Here the CDR3 reads CASMKGDGEQYF. The CDR3 nucleotides are TGTGCCAGCATGAAGGGGGATGGCGAGCAGTACTTC. The chain recombines TRBV28 with TRBJ2-7; D is perhaps TRBD1 (6 bases). The CDR3 loop spans 12 amino acids. V was trimmed by 7 bases and J by 6 bases, leaving 13 bases between them. Germline CDR1 and CDR2: MDHEN and SYDVKM.

This sequence joins TRBV18 and TRBJ2-5; D remains ambiguous. From germline, CDR1 is KGHSH and CDR2 LQKENI. This CDR3 contains 12 residues. With 3 bases removed from V and 5 bases from J, the gap between germline ends came to 7 bases. The CDR3 coding sequence is TGTGCCAGCTCACCTGATCGTGAGACCCAGTACTTC. It specifies CASSPDRETQYF.

The J gene is TRBJ2-1, the V gene TRBV23-1, with 8 bases lining up with TRBD2. TRBV23-1 is placed among ORFs of uncertain function. This CDR3 spans 17 amino acids. V was pared by 0 bases and J by 2 bases, with 6 bases of the junction left unmatched. The CDR3 is CASSQSPSGSTYNEQFF. CDR3 DNA sequence: TGCGCCAGCAGTCAATCGCCGAGCGGGAGTACCTACAATGAGCAGTTCTTC.

The V gene is TRBV15, the J gene TRBJ1-3, with D hard to call. From germline, CDR1 is LNHNV and CDR2 YYDKDF (reference sequence). V was trimmed by 1 base and J by 0 bases, leaving 10 bases between them. The CDR3 length is 16 residues. For the CDR3, the DNA is TGTGCCACCAGCAGAGGGCCAATTAACTCTGGAAACACCATATATTTT. As protein: CATSRGPINSGNTIYF.

This chain connects TRBV29-1 to TRBJ1-1, with D possibly matching TRBD1 (5 bases). Germline V CDR1 and CDR2: SQVTM, ANQGSEA. V dropped 6 bases and J dropped 4 bases, with 15 bases sitting between them. This CDR3 region has 13 residues. The CDR3 sequence: CSVTGHSGTEAFF. CDR3 bases: TGCAGCGTCACAGGTCACTCAGGCACTGAAGCTTTCTTT.

The chain carries TRBV6-5 and TRBJ2-5; possibly TRBD1 or TRBD2 for D (6 bases each). Trimming took off 6 bases at V and 0 bases at J, with 14 bases between the two ends. This CDR3 comprises 15 residues. The V gene's germline CDR1 is MNHEY and CDR2 SVGAGI. CDR3 protein: CASRKGGINQETQYF. CDR3 in DNA: TGTGCCAGCAGAAAGGGGGGCATCAACCAAGAGACCCAGTACTTC.

V gene TRBV15 combines with J gene TRBJ2-5, with TRBD1 matching 8 bases. Trimming took 5 bases from V and 2 from J; bases not matched to a gene: 4. The CDR3 runs to 14 residues. Germline-derived CDR1 and CDR2 are LNHNV and YYDKDF (reference sequence). CDR3 amino acids: CATSLDRAQETQYF. For the CDR3, the DNA is TGTGCCACCAGCCTGGACAGGGCACAAGAGACCCAGTACTTC.

The V call is TRBV19, the J call TRBJ2-1; TRBD2 aligns across 10 bases. Trimming took 7 bases from V and 1 from J; bases not matched to a gene: 4. The length of the CDR3 is 15 residues. From germline, CDR1 is LNHDA and CDR2 SQIVND (reference sequence). This CDR3 is CASKSGRGSYNEQFF. The CDR3 coding sequence is TGTGCCAGTAAAAGCGGGAGGGGTTCCTACAATGAGCAGTTCTTC. Filled out from reference TRBV19 and TRBJ2-1, the complete variable domain reads DGGITQSPKYLFRKEGQNVTLSCEQNLNHDAMYWYRQDPGQGLRLIYYSQIVNDFQKGDIAEGYSVSREKKESFPLTVTSAQKNPTAFYLCASKSGRGSYNEQFFGPGTRLTVL.

Here the CDR3 reads CASSISQGSPYEQYF. CDR3 coding DNA: TGTGCCAGCTCGATTTCCCAGGGCAGTCCGTACGAGCAGTACTTC. The chain has TRBV18 and TRBJ2-7, with a possible D match to TRBD1 (5 bases). The CDR3 sequence is 15 residues long. In germline, CDR1 is KGHSH, CDR2 LQKENI. The V end was cut by 6 bases, the J end by 4 bases, with 19 bases between.

This clone was counted once. A junction end diverges from the germline sequence, so it may reflect a read error. The chain combines TRBV5-5 with TRBJ1-1, with TRBD1 matching 11 bases. CDR1 is SGHKS, CDR2 YYEKEE, per germline (reference sequence). This CDR3 contains 14 residues. Written as DNA, the CDR3 is TGTGCCAGCAGATTGGACAGGGGGCATCCTGAAGCTTTCTTT. Its protein is CASRLDRGHPEAFF.

The V and J genes are TRBV6-6 and TRBJ2-5; D unresolved. This CDR3 is built from 11 residues. Germline V CDR1 and CDR2: MNHNY, SVGAGI (reference sequence). Trimming removed 4 bases from V and 3 bases from J, with 3 bases in between. CDR3 nucleotides: TGTGCCAGCAGTTCAGAAGAGACCCAGTACTTC. Protein: CASSSEETQYF.